Presented here are 24 T cell receptor beta chains from one specimen sequenced in a study of neurological immune-mediated disorders. TCRdb re-derived calls from the 5' RACE reads in MiXCR, one entry per CDR3 protein. Of some 65,000 distinct CDR3 sequences listed, 4% to 6% are singletons. The sequencing input was PBMCs. The receptors stem from a woman aged 30 to 39 with multiple sclerosis.

This clonotype was counted many times. The chain is built from TRBV20-1 and TRBJ2-3, with 9 bases that match TRBD2. This CDR3 region has 17 residues. CDR1 is DFQATT and CDR2 is SNEGSKA in the germline V gene (reference sequence). The V and J ends lost 4 bases and 8 bases, in that order; junction bases with no gene match: 19. The CDR3 nucleotides are TGCAGTGCTATCAACCGCTGGGGGCGGGGGGGAAAAGCTACGCAGTATTTT. Protein product: CSAINRWGRGGKATQYF.

This clonotype was seen repeatedly, ten times or more. The rearrangement joins TRBV5-1 to TRBJ2-1, with D hard to call. Trimming stripped 4 bases from V and 6 bases from J, with 8 bases between. The CDR3 spans 12 residues. The germline CDR1 and CDR2 sequences are SGHRS and YFSETQ. DNA of the CDR3: TGCGCCAGCAGCAAAGACCTCAATGAGCAGTTCTTC. This codes for CASSKDLNEQFF. The full variable domain, its missing parts supplied by reference TRBV5-1 and TRBJ2-1, is KAGVTQTPRYLIKTRGQQVTLSCSPISGHRSVSWYQQTPGQGLQFLFEYFSETQRNKGNFPGRFSGRQFSNSRSEMNVSTLELGDSALYLCASSKDLNEQFFGPGTRLTVL.

The table lists this clonotype with many counts. The chain joins TRBV12-3 or TRBV12-4 to TRBJ2-7; no clear D gene. This CDR3 region has 12 residues. The ends were cut back, 2 bases at V and 4 bases at J, with 6 bases in the middle. The CDR3 loop is CASSLNVYEQYF. The CDR3 coding sequence is TGTGCCAGCAGTTTAAACGTGTACGAGCAGTACTTC.

This clonotype has a count of ten or more. The genes are TRBV14 and TRBJ1-3; D is uncertain. V was pared by 4 bases and J by 0 bases, with 10 bases between. This CDR3 is built from 15 residues. Germline V CDR1 and CDR2: SGHDN, FVKESK. DNA for the CDR3: TGTGCCAGCAGCCCTCTTCAGGTCTCTGGAAACACCATATATTTT. Amino acids: CASSPLQVSGNTIYF.

This clonotype has just a few counts. The chain recombines TRBV6-2 or TRBV6-3 with TRBJ2-7; D ambiguous. The CDR3 length is 12 residues. Trimming left V 6 bases short and J 2 bases short, with 8 bases between. Germline assignment: CDR1 MNHEY and CDR2 SVGEGT. The CDR3 DNA follows: TGTGCCAGCAGCCACGTCCCCTACGAGCAGTACTTC. Its protein is CASSHVPYEQYF.

This clonotype has a handful of counts. The genes are TRBV10-1 and TRBJ2-3; maybe TRBD2 (6 bases). Between the trimmed V and J ends, which lost 3 bases and 2 bases, there was a span of 12 bases. There are 15 residues in the CDR3. Germline CDR1 WNHNN, CDR2 SYGVQD (reference sequence). The CDR3 is CASSDFGGDTDTQYF. In nucleotides, the CDR3 is TGCGCCAGCAGTGATTTCGGGGGAGACACAGATACGCAGTATTTT.

This clonotype showed up just a few times. The gene calls are TRBV5-1 and TRBJ2-1; TRBD2 agrees at 10 bases. The CDR3 length is 11 residues. CDR1 SGHRS and CDR2 YFSETQ come from the germline V gene. The V and J ends lost 5 bases and 12 bases, in that order; junction bases with no gene match: 2. The CDR3 DNA reads TGCGCCAGCAGATTAGCGGGGGGGCAGTTCTTC. This codes for CASRLAGGQFF.

This clonotype was detected ten times or more. This chain links TRBV5-1 with TRBJ2-5; unclear D gene. V lost 3 bases and J 1 base, leaving 7 bases between the germline ends. CDR1 is SGHRS and CDR2 is YFSETQ in the germline V gene. The CDR3 length is 13 residues. Here the CDR3 reads CASSSTFQETQYF. The DNA for the CDR3 is TGCGCCAGCAGCTCTACTTTCCAAGAGACCCAGTACTTC.

This clonotype was seen many times. V gene TRBV20-1 combines with J gene TRBJ1-5; maybe TRBD1 (5 bases). V lost 3 bases and J 6 bases, leaving 12 bases between the germline ends. The CDR3 is 13 amino acids. In germline, CDR1 is DFQATT, CDR2 SNEGSKA (reference sequence). CDR3 bases: TGCAGTGCTAGCGCAGGGTCGGCTCAGCCCCAGCATTTT. Translation: CSASAGSAQPQHF.

This rearrangement joins TRBV7-9 to TRBJ2-5, with D perhaps matching TRBD1 or TRBD2 (5 bases each). CDR1 is SEHNR, CDR2 FQNEAQ, per germline (reference sequence). This CDR3 is 14 amino acids long. V was clipped by 5 bases and J by 7 bases, with 17 bases between them. CDR3 residues: CASSPGTAVRTQYF. The CDR3 region has the DNA TGTGCCAGCAGCCCGGGGACGGCCGTTCGGACCCAGTACTTC. The full variable domain, rest sourced from reference TRBV7-9 and TRBJ2-5, is DTGVSQNPRHKITKRGQNVTFRCDPISEHNRLYWYRQTLGQGPEFLTYFQNEAQLEKSRLLSDRFSAERPKGSFSTLEIQRTEQGDSAMYLCASSPGTAVRTQYFGPGTRLLVL.

This clonotype was recorded many times. This could be a read error, since a much larger clone is one nucleotide away. The rearrangement links TRBV7-2 to TRBJ2-3; possibly TRBD2 for D (5 bases). CDR3 length equals 13 residues. The germline V gene has CDR1 SGHTA and CDR2 FQGNSA. The germline V and J ends were trimmed by 2 bases and 6 bases, with 9 bases remaining between them. The CDR3 nucleotides read TGTGCCAGCAGCTTAAATACGGGGGATACGCAGTATTTT. This codes for CASSLNTGDTQYF.

This clonotype came up many times. This chain joins TRBV6-2 or TRBV6-3 and TRBJ2-7, with D perhaps matching TRBD1 (6 bases). V lost 6 bases, J lost 0 bases, and 15 bases lay in between. The CDR3 is made up of 15 amino acids. Germline V CDR1 and CDR2: MNHEY, SVGEGT. CDR3 sequence reads: CASSRPGQLSYEQYF. DNA of the CDR3: TGTGCCAGCAGCCGACCGGGACAACTCTCCTACGAGCAGTACTTC.

This clonotype was detected many times. The chain employs TRBV7-2 and TRBJ2-3; 8 bases line up with TRBD2. Germline loops: CDR1 SGHTA, CDR2 FQGNSA. V was clipped by 4 bases and J by 3 bases; unmatched bases: 6. The CDR3 extends over 15 amino acids. This chain's CDR3 is CASSSGGAGTDTQYF. In nucleotides, the CDR3 is TGTGCCAGCAGCTCGGGGGGGGCGGGGACAGATACGCAGTATTTT.

The chain joins TRBV5-1 to TRBJ1-3; D call uncertain. Germline values: CDR1 SGHRS, CDR2 YFSETQ. Trimming pared 4 bases from V and 0 bases from J, leaving 8 bases between. The CDR3 sequence is 14 residues long. CDR3 loop: CASSEAVSGNTIYF. CDR3 DNA: TGCGCCAGCAGCGAAGCGGTCTCTGGAAACACCATATATTTT.

This clonotype was recorded many times. The V and J genes are TRBV4-1 and TRBJ2-7, with TRBD1 as a possible D gene (6 bases). The CDR3 has 16 residues. From germline, CDR1 is MGHRA and CDR2 YSYEKL. With 2 bases removed from V and 0 bases from J, the gap between germline ends came to 14 bases. For the CDR3, the DNA is TGCGCCAGCAGCCAACGGTCACAGGGACCCTCCTACGAGCAGTACTTC. Translated, it gives CASSQRSQGPSYEQYF.

There are a few counts of this clonotype. The junction departs from the called germline gene at one end, perhaps through a read error. This sequence joins TRBV28 and TRBJ1-5, with TRBD1 matching 12 bases. The CDR3 has 18 residues. Germline assignment: CDR1 MDHEN and CDR2 SYDVKM. This chain's CDR3 is CASSLYGTGGRSNQPQNF. The DNA for the CDR3 is TGTGCCAGCAGTTTATACGGGACAGGGGGCCGGAGCAATCAGCCCCAGAATTTT. Supplemented by reference TRBV28 and TRBJ1-5, the full variable domain reads DVKVTQSSRYLVKRTGEKVFLECVQDMDHENMFWYRQDPGLGLRLIYFSYDVKMKEKGDIPEGYSVSREKKERFSLILESASTNQTSMYLCASSLYGTGGRSNQPQNFGDGTRLSIL.

In this sample, this clonotype turned up a few times. The chain uses TRBV7-6 and TRBJ2-2, with D unresolved. The CDR3 has 13 amino acids. The germline V gene encodes CDR1 SGHVS and CDR2 FNYEAQ. V was shortened by 5 bases and J by 7 bases, with 11 bases between the two germline ends. Here the CDR3 reads CASSRVSIGELFF. As DNA, the CDR3 is TGTGCCAGCAGCCGAGTATCGATCGGGGAGCTGTTTTTT.

This clonotype occurred many times. This chain uses TRBV10-3 with TRBJ1-1; D remains ambiguous. This CDR3 is built from 11 residues. Germline CDR1 and CDR2: ENHRY and SYGVKD. V was shortened by 5 bases and J by 8 bases, with 9 bases between the two germline ends. The CDR3: CAISSPTEAFF. In nucleotides, the CDR3 is TGTGCCATCAGTTCCCCCACCGAAGCTTTCTTT.

This clonotype has a handful of counts. V gene TRBV20-1 combines with J gene TRBJ1-1; TRBD1 aligns across 7 bases. The CDR3 is 10 residues long. CDR1 is DFQATT and CDR2 is SNEGSKA in the germline V gene (reference sequence). V lost 6 bases, J lost 8 bases, and 3 bases stayed unmatched. Here the CDR3 reads CSARDREAFF. CDR3 in DNA: TGCAGTGCCCGGGACAGAGAAGCTTTCTTT.

This clonotype was recorded at least ten times. The chain carries TRBV20-1 and TRBJ2-5, with 12 bases aligning to TRBD2. Germline CDR1 is DFQATT and CDR2 is SNEGSKA (reference sequence). This CDR3 has 14 amino acids. With 6 bases clipped from V and 5 bases from J, the junction kept 7 bases outside the gene matches. The CDR3 DNA sequence: TGCAGTGCCCCGACTAGCGGGGGTCCGGAGACCCAGTACTTC. Translating it yields CSAPTSGGPETQYF.

To note about this clonotype: This may be a read error, as it is one base from a much larger clone. The V call is TRBV6-5, the J call TRBJ1-1; D possibly corresponds to TRBD1 (6 bases). The CDR3 contains 13 residues. Germline loops: CDR1 MNHEY, CDR2 SVGAGI. In nucleotides, the CDR3 is TGTGTCAGCAGTTACTCTTGGGACAATTGTCCTTTCTTT. Its protein product is CVSSYSWDNCPFF.

This clonotype came up a few times. The CDR3 spells CASSSRDRVFVQPQHF. The CDR3 DNA reads as TGTGCCAGCAGCTCCCGGGACAGGGTTTTTGTACAGCCCCAGCATTTT. This chain connects TRBV7-8 to TRBJ1-5; TRBD1 matches at 9 bases. The CDR3 is made up of 16 amino acids. Germline CDR1 and CDR2: SGHVS and FQNEAQ. V was pared by 4 bases and J by 7 bases, with 11 bases of the junction left unmatched.

This clonotype appeared many times. The chain combines TRBV25-1 with TRBJ2-1; the match to TRBD2 covers 9 bases. V lost 7 bases, J lost 8 bases, and 12 bases stayed unmatched. CDR1 is MGHDK, CDR2 SYGVNS, per germline. CDR3 length: 15 amino acids. CDR3 residues: CASIRGRGGRDEQFF. In nucleotides, the CDR3 is TGTGCCAGCATCCGCGGGCGGGGGGGAAGGGATGAGCAGTTCTTC.

The chain employs TRBV15 and TRBJ1-1; D unresolved. V gave up 1 base and J gave up 0 bases, with 9 bases separating them. Per the germline V gene, CDR1 is LNHNV and CDR2 is YYDKDF (reference sequence). This CDR3 region has 15 residues. CDR3 in DNA: TGTGCCACCAGCAGAGGCATAGGTTTGAACACTGAAGCTTTCTTT. This encodes CATSRGIGLNTEAFF.